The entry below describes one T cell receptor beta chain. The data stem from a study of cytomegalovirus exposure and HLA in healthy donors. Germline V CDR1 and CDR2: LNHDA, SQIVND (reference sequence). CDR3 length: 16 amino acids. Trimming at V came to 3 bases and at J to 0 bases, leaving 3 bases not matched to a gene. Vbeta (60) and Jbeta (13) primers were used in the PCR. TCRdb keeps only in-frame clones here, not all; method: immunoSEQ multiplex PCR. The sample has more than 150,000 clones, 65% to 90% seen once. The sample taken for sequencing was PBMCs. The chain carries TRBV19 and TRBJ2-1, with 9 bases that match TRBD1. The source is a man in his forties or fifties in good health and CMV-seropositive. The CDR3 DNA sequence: TGTGCCAGTAGTATGGACAGGGGTGCCTCCTACAATGAGCAGTTCTTC. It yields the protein CASSMDRGASYNEQFF.